These 29 T cell receptor beta chains were all obtained from the same sample, sequenced in a study of T cell changes during pregnancy in multiple sclerosis. Clones were sequenced by immunoSEQ multiplex PCR, and TCRdb holds only the in-frame ones, with some missing. Of about 40,000 clones in the sample, about 94% were seen once. This specimen consisted of peripheral blood, obtained in the third trimester of pregnancy. Source of these receptors: a female donor with multiple sclerosis, enrolled in a pregnancy study.

CDR3 region: CASSRPEKGGIYGYTF. DNA of the CDR3: TGTGCCAGCAGCCGACCCGAGAAGGGAGGTATCTATGGCTACACCTTC. The chain uses TRBV5-4 and TRBJ1-2; D is undetermined. Germline V gives CDR1 SGHNT, CDR2 YYREEE (reference sequence). CDR3 length equals 16 residues. The germline V and J ends were trimmed by 4 bases and 4 bases, with 20 bases remaining between them.

This rearrangement joins TRBV7-9 to TRBJ2-7; D possibly corresponds to TRBD1 (5 bases). Germline V CDR1 and CDR2: SEHNR, FQNEAQ (reference sequence). The CDR3 runs 16 residues. Trimming took 4 bases from V and 0 from J, leaving 16 bases between them. Here the CDR3 reads CASSSPGQGLSYEQYF. CDR3 nucleotides: TGTGCCAGCAGCTCCCCCGGCCAGGGCCTCTCCTACGAGCAGTACTTC.

V usage is TRBV7-2 and J usage is TRBJ2-1; a weak D match, TRBD2 (5 bases). With 0 bases removed from V and 1 base from J, the gap between germline ends came to 19 bases. This CDR3 contains 19 residues. The germline CDR1 and CDR2 sequences are SGHTA and FQGNSA. Here the CDR3 reads CASSLAGRGRAASYNEQFF. The CDR3 DNA reads TGTGCCAGCAGCTTAGCGGGGAGAGGTAGGGCGGCTTCCTACAATGAGCAGTTCTTC.

The V gene is TRBV25-1, the J gene TRBJ2-7, with 9 positions matching TRBD1. Germline CDR1 reads MGHDK; CDR2 reads SYGVNS. The junction had 22 bases not matched to a gene; V was cut back by 11 bases and J by 5 bases. This CDR3 has 17 amino acids. The CDR3 DNA sequence: TGTGCCCCCAACGGCTTCACTGGACAGGGGATTTTTCACGAGCAGTACTTC. Amino acids: CAPNGFTGQGIFHEQYF.

This clone was picked up one time. This chain connects TRBV5-1 to TRBJ2-1, with D perhaps TRBD1 (5 bases). CDR1 and CDR2 from the germline V gene are SGHRS and YFSETQ. The CDR3 loop spans 13 amino acids. V lost 2 bases and J lost 9, with 12 bases in between. In nucleotides, the CDR3 is TGCGCCAGCAGCTTTGACAGTTCCGGTGAGCAGTTCTTC. Residues: CASSFDSSGEQFF. The full variable domain, in which reference TRBV5-1 and TRBJ2-1 provide the parts outside the CDR3, is KAGVTQTPRYLIKTRGQQVTLSCSPISGHRSVSWYQQTPGQGLQFLFEYFSETQRNKGNFPGRFSGRQFSNSRSEMNVSTLELGDSALYLCASSFDSSGEQFFGPGTRLTVL.

The V gene is TRBV4-3, the J gene TRBJ2-7; D might be TRBD2 (5 bases). Germline CDR1 is LGHNA and CDR2 is YSLEER. The V and J ends lost 1 base and 5 bases respectively, with 15 bases between them. The CDR3 covers 15 residues. CDR3 protein: CASSQGLRVGDEQYF. In nucleotides, the CDR3 is TGCGCCAGCAGCCAAGGATTGCGGGTGGGTGACGAGCAGTACTTC.

This clone was seen once. The chain is built from TRBV29-1 and TRBJ2-1; 8 bases are a match to TRBD2. V was pared by 3 bases and J by 0 bases, with 7 bases of the junction left unmatched. The CDR3 covers 16 residues. CDR1 and CDR2 (germline): SQVTM, ANQGSEA. The chain's CDR3 is CSVESSSGSSYNEQFF. For the CDR3, the DNA is TGCAGCGTTGAGAGTTCCAGCGGGAGCTCCTACAATGAGCAGTTCTTC.

The rearrangement joins TRBV9 to TRBJ1-3; 7 positions match TRBD1. The ends lost 3 bases at V and 2 bases at J; junction bases unmatched: 2. Germline loops: CDR1 SGDLS, CDR2 YYNGEE. CDR3 length: 14 amino acids. For the CDR3, the DNA is TGTGCCAGCAGCGGGGACAGCGCTGGAAACACCATATATTTT. Protein product: CASSGDSAGNTIYF.

V usage is TRBV6-1 and J usage is TRBJ1-5; 8 positions agree with TRBD1. Germline V gene lookup returns CDR1 MNHNS and CDR2 SASEGT. The CDR3 is 16 residues long. Losses at the gene ends were 8 bases for V and 0 bases for J; bases not matched to a gene: 9. The CDR3 DNA reads as TGTGCCAGCGGTAAAGGCAGGGGGCCTAGCAATCAGCCCCAGCATTTT. It yields the protein CASGKGRGPSNQPQHF.

This chain joins TRBV5-1 and TRBJ2-2; 12 bases are a match to TRBD2. The CDR3 has 17 residues. Trimming at V came to 0 bases and at J to 5 bases, leaving 5 bases not matched to a gene. Germline values: CDR1 SGHRS, CDR2 YFSETQ. This chain's CDR3 is CASSLGLAGGPTGELFF. The CDR3 coding sequence is TGCGCCAGCAGCTTGGGCCTAGCGGGAGGGCCAACCGGGGAGCTGTTTTTT.

This chain links TRBV11-2 with TRBJ1-2, with TRBD1 as a possible D gene (6 bases). The length of the CDR3 is 18 residues. The V end lost 5 bases, the J end lost 5 bases, and 27 bases lay between the germline ends. Germline loops: CDR1 SGHAT, CDR2 FQNNGV. The CDR3 is CASSTILKGGPARYGYTF. CDR3 bases: TGTGCCAGCAGCACAATTTTAAAGGGGGGGCCGGCACGGTATGGCTACACCTTC.

This chain uses TRBV27 with TRBJ1-6; the D gene is possibly TRBD1 (6 bases). The CDR3 covers 14 residues. CDR1 is MNHEY and CDR2 is SMNVEV in the germline V gene (reference sequence). V lost 10 bases, J lost 7 bases, and 17 bases lay in between. CDR3 nucleotides: TGTGCCACCCGTCAGACAGGACCAAATTCACCCCTCCACTTT. Translating gives CATRQTGPNSPLHF.

This chain links TRBV27 with TRBJ2-7; TRBD1 matches 7 bases. This CDR3 spans 14 amino acids. V shed 5 bases, J shed 2 bases, and the junction held 6 bases outside the gene matches. Germline V gives CDR1 MNHEY, CDR2 SMNVEV (reference sequence). For the CDR3, the DNA is TGTGCCAGCAGTCTCGGACAGGATACCTACGAGCAGTACTTC. It is translated as CASSLGQDTYEQYF.

J is TRBJ1-5 and V is TRBV6-1, with D perhaps TRBD1 (5 bases). Deletions cut 8 bases from V and 7 bases from J, with 15 bases between. The CDR3 is 13 residues long. Germline values: CDR1 MNHNS, CDR2 SASEGT. CDR3 DNA sequence: TGTGCCAGCGCCTCGGGGGGGGACCAGCCCCAGCATTTT. This encodes CASASGGDQPQHF.

This clone appeared a single time. The V and J genes are TRBV27 and TRBJ1-4; TRBD1 aligns across 8 bases. The ends lost 5 bases at V and 2 bases at J; junction bases unmatched: 10. The CDR3 has 17 amino acids. Germline CDR1 reads MNHEY; CDR2 reads SMNVEV (reference sequence). CDR3 region: CASSRGTGDSTNEKLFF. As DNA, the CDR3 is TGTGCCAGCAGTAGGGGGACAGGCGATTCTACTAATGAAAAACTGTTTTTT. The whole variable domain, remainder taken from reference TRBV27 and TRBJ1-4, is EAQVTQNPRYLITVTGKKLTVTCSQNMNHEYMSWYRQDPGLGLRQIYYSMNVEVTDKGDVPEGYKVSRKEKRNFPLILESPSPNQTSLYFCASSRGTGDSTNEKLFFGSGTQLSVL.

The chain has TRBV6-6 and TRBJ2-1; the match to TRBD2 covers 11 bases. V lost 6 bases to trimming and J lost 6 bases; unmatched junction nucleotides: 4. The germline V gene encodes CDR1 MNHNY and CDR2 SVGAGI (reference sequence). CDR3 size: 14 residues. CDR3 sequence (DNA): TGTGCCAGCAGCACTAGCGGGAGTACCAATGAGCAGTTCTTC. As protein: CASSTSGSTNEQFF.

The chain carries TRBV5-1 and TRBJ1-3; D is uncertain. Germline V lookup: CDR1 SGHRS, CDR2 YFSETQ. The V gene lost 4 bases and the J gene lost 0 bases, with 8 bases spanning the gap. The CDR3 consists of 14 residues. The CDR3 DNA sequence: TGCGCCAGCAGCACCTCCTACTCTGGAAACACCATATATTTT. It specifies CASSTSYSGNTIYF.

This rearrangement joins TRBV6-1 to TRBJ1-1; a weak D match, TRBD1 (5 bases). The germline gives CDR1 MNHNS, CDR2 SASEGT. The CDR3 has 13 residues. V gave up 5 bases and J gave up 5 bases, with 12 bases separating them. The chain's CDR3 is CASSWGADTEAFF. As DNA, the CDR3 is TGTGCCAGCAGTTGGGGCGCGGATACTGAAGCTTTCTTT.

The CDR3 is CASSNGLAGVLHEQFF. CDR3 nucleotides: TGTGCCAGCAGCAATGGACTAGCGGGAGTCCTGCATGAGCAGTTCTTC. The chain carries TRBV5-8 and TRBJ2-1; 13 bases line up with TRBD2. The V gene's germline CDR1 is SGHTS and CDR2 YDEGEE. The CDR3 spans 16 residues. V shed 4 bases, J shed 8 bases, and the junction held 9 bases outside the gene matches.

The J gene is TRBJ2-5, the V gene TRBV19; weak D call: TRBD2 (5 bases). V lost 3 bases and J 5 bases, leaving 16 bases between the germline ends. The CDR3 totals 15 residues. Per germline, CDR1 LNHDA and CDR2 SQIVND (reference sequence). CDR3 sequence (DNA): TGTGCCAGTAGTATTGGGTGGGAGATATTGGAGACCCAGTACTTC. Encoded protein: CASSIGWEILETQYF.

The chain is built from TRBV4-1 and TRBJ1-1, with 8 bases lining up with TRBD1. Germline V gene data show CDR1 as MGHRA and CDR2 as YSYEKL. Germline trimming cut 0 bases from V and 5 bases from J; bases unmatched to any gene: 8. This CDR3 has 16 amino acids. The CDR3: CASSQDSTGGRTEAFF. CDR3 nucleotide sequence: TGCGCCAGCAGCCAAGATAGTACAGGGGGAAGAACTGAAGCTTTCTTT.

This clone was counted a single time. The chain combines TRBV27 with TRBJ2-2, with D tentatively TRBD2 (7 bases). V dropped 3 bases and J dropped 6 bases, with 20 bases sitting between them. The length of the CDR3 is 17 residues. Germline CDR1 MNHEY, CDR2 SMNVEV (reference sequence). CDR3 region: CASSFGGREKGAGELFF. The CDR3 DNA reads as TGTGCCAGCAGTTTCGGGGGGCGGGAGAAGGGGGCCGGGGAGCTGTTTTTT.

This clone was seen just once. The gene calls are TRBV11-2 and TRBJ2-2; D is unclear. Germline loops: CDR1 SGHAT, CDR2 FQNNGV. CDR3 size: 15 residues. Trimming removed 1 base at V and 3 bases at J, with 9 bases between. CDR3 amino acids: CASSLAGSHTGELFF. DNA of the CDR3: TGTGCCAGCAGCTTAGCAGGCAGCCACACCGGGGAGCTGTTTTTT.

The chain employs TRBV6-6 and TRBJ1-1; D perhaps matches TRBD1 (6 bases). Trimming removed 4 bases at V and 8 bases at J, with 11 bases between. CDR3 length equals 12 residues. The germline gives CDR1 MNHNY, CDR2 SVGAGI (reference sequence). The CDR3 loop is CASSFDRKEAFF. The CDR3 region has the DNA TGTGCCAGCAGTTTCGACAGGAAAGAAGCTTTCTTT.

The chain carries TRBV6-1 and TRBJ1-2; tentatively, D is TRBD1 (6 bases). This CDR3 region has 15 residues. V was trimmed by 5 bases and J by 2 bases, leaving 15 bases between them. CDR1 and CDR2 from the germline V gene are MNHNS and SASEGT. The CDR3 sequence: CASSSGTLWNYGYTF. CDR3 nucleotides: TGTGCCAGCAGTTCCGGGACACTCTGGAACTATGGCTACACCTTC.

V usage is TRBV7-9 and J usage is TRBJ2-5; the match to TRBD2 covers 12 bases. Germline-derived CDR1 and CDR2 are SEHNR and FQNEAQ (reference sequence). The CDR3 is made up of 18 amino acids. The ends lost 4 bases at V and 4 bases at J; junction bases unmatched: 13. The CDR3 region is CASSSGLASGGALETQYF. The CDR3 nucleotides are TGTGCCAGCAGCTCAGGGCTGGCTAGCGGGGGGGCCTTAGAGACCCAGTACTTC.

The chain's CDR3 is CASSYTGTANTGELFF. The CDR3 DNA reads TGTGCCAGCAGTTACACCGGGACAGCGAACACCGGGGAGCTGTTTTTT. This chain joins TRBV6-6 and TRBJ2-2, with 7 positions matching TRBD1. Germline-derived CDR1 and CDR2 are MNHNY and SVGAGI (reference sequence). V dropped 2 bases and J dropped 0; count of bases not matched to a gene: 3. This CDR3 has 16 amino acids.

V is TRBV7-9 and J is TRBJ2-1; 8 positions agree with TRBD2. There are 14 residues in the CDR3. Germline V gene data show CDR1 as SEHNR and CDR2 as FQNEAQ (reference sequence). Germline trimming cut 1 base from V and 7 bases from J; bases unmatched to any gene: 3. The CDR3 region has the DNA TGTGCCAGCAGCTTAGGTCTAGCGGGTAATGAGCAGTTCTTC. This gives the protein CASSLGLAGNEQFF.

V is TRBV9 and J is TRBJ2-1; 10 nucleotides match TRBD1. The CDR3 is made up of 15 amino acids. Unmatched junction bases numbered 3, after V lost 3 bases and J lost 3 bases. Germline CDR1 and CDR2: SGDLS and YYNGEE. The CDR3 DNA reads as TGTGCCAGCAGCGAGGGACAGGGGCACTACAATGAGCAGTTCTTC. This encodes CASSEGQGHYNEQFF.